The entry below describes one T cell receptor beta chain. The antigen remains unidentified. Using immunoSEQ multiplex PCR, the repertoire was profiled, and TCRdb retains in-frame clones only, with some absent. The sample contains 75,000 to 100,000 clones, about nine tenths of which appear only once. The data were obtained in a study of T cell responses to AZD1222 COVID-19 vaccine. Study-level points and caveats: Spike regions recognized by vaccine-associated CD4 TCRs spanned the protein, led by 160-218 and 743-854. Possibly, clonal diversity was underestimated; donors were largely white British and included more females. Among spike-specific TCRs, nearly half reportedly target unmutated variant regions.

This CDR3 is built from 11 residues. V was pared by 5 bases and J by 6 bases, with 11 bases between. CDR1 and CDR2 (germline): DFQATT, SNEGSKA (reference sequence). The sequence came from an adult in good health. The chain employs TRBV20-1 and TRBJ2-7; no reliable D call. The sample here was peripheral blood, taken on day 0 of AZD1222 vaccination. The CDR3 DNA sequence: TGCAGTGCTGAACAAAGGAGCGAGCAGTACTTC. Protein sequence: CSAEQRSEQYF.